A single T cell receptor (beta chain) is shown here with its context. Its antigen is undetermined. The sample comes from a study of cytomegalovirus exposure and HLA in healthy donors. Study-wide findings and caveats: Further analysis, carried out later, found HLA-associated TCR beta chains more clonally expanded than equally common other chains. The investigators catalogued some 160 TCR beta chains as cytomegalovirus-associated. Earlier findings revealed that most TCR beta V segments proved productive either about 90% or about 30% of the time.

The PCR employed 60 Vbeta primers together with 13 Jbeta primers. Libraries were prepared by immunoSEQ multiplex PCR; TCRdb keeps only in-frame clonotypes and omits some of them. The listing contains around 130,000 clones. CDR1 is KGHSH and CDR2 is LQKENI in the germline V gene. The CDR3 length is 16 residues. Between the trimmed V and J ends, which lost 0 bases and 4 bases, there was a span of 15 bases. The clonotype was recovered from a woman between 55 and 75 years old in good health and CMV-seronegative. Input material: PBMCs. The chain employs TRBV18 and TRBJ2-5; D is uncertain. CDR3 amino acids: CASSPPPPPTRETQYF. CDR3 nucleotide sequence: TGTGCCAGCTCACCACCACCACCCCCAACGAGAGAGACCCAGTACTTC.